This T cell receptor beta chain comes out of a study of cytomegalovirus exposure and HLA in healthy donors (dated by TCRdb to 2016 to 2017). Broadly, across the study: An earlier analysis of 587 of the donors reported about 290 Gb of sequence data and 117 million unique TCR beta sequences from about 179 million T cells. Approximately 310 gigabases of sequencing data and around 80 million unique TCR sequences made up an early release that covered several hundred HLA-typed donors. Of the 350 to 450 genotyped donors, less than 85% were placed in the genetic ancestry cluster associated with self-reported Caucasian donors. The aim of the study was to test whether cataloging public T cell receptors could identify signatures of past pathogen exposure. Using immunosequencing, the study profiled T cell repertoires from 666 subjects and related those repertoires to cytomegalovirus serostatus. Besides the first cohort of 666 subjects, a separate validation cohort made up of some 110 different subjects was used. High-throughput TCR immunosequencing, statistical association of individual TCRs with disease status, and machine learning were combined to predict cytomegalovirus infection status. A later analysis re-examined previously published TCR beta repertoires from roughly 650 donors and added high-resolution HLA genotyping to investigate patterns of TCR occurrence. Rather than drawing on any new phenotypic data, the later analysis identified candidate immune exposures from TCR beta sequences and the way those sequences occurred across donors. An earlier analysis of 587 of the donors applied high-throughput TCR beta sequencing to assess whether each TCR beta V gene segment acted as functional or pseudogenic. Donor age, sex, ethnicity and CMV serostatus were compiled together with the repertoire data. In a later genetic analysis, genome-wide SNP genotypes for about 55% of the 666 donors were used, and that subset was treated as a discovery cohort. All discovery cohort repertoires had been generated using a single sequencing platform. HLA typing covered class I and class II loci at four-digit resolution. Typing coverage varied by locus: about 629-630 donors for A, B, C, DRB1 and DQB1; roughly 560 for DQA1; 606 for DPA1; around 450 for DPB1. A handful of DR-DQ haplotypes were handled as single units for association and clustering because linkage in the cohort was strong. Among roughly 400 genotyped donors of the cohort, an average of about 240,000 unique TCR beta nucleotide sequences were sequenced per donor, roughly 20% of them non-productive. Study-level results and caveats: A later genetic analysis associated a missense DCLRE1C variant with V-gene and J-gene trimming of TCR beta chains, and an independent cohort replicated the association. When HLA alleles, especially DR and DQ, strongly co-occurred, TCR associations were difficult to assign to individual alleles. A further reported finding was that TCR beta sequences accurately predicted the HLA-A and HLA-B alleles for most subjects in the first cohort. A group of highly shared sequence variants was considered likely to be a technical artifact of the sequencing pipeline. The classifier was reported to diagnose cytomegalovirus status with high specificity and sensitivity in both the original and validation cohorts. Roughly uniform sequencing depth across donors was assumed in presence/absence analyses, although this assumption may not hold. The only immune exposure information available for the cohort was CMV serostatus. The authors suggested that the approach could potentially be generalized to other disease states and immunological phenotypes. Because counts were too low, about 15 rarely observed V segments, including chromosome 9 orphons, were left out of the earlier analysis of about 500 of the donors. Specific HLA alleles were associated with roughly 16,000 TCR beta sequences at a false discovery rate of 0.05 in a later analysis. The cohort was sequenced for TCR beta chains only, and without alpha or paired-chain data the features that could be detected were limited. According to a later genetic analysis, donors in an Asian-associated ancestry cluster had fewer N-insertions in productive TCRs than the approximately 630-donor mean. Most CMV-associated TCR beta chains appeared to be HLA-restricted in a later analysis, and the HLA associations seemed to be driven largely by CMV exposure. In the study, some 160 TCR beta chains were listed as associated with cytomegalovirus. Some IMGT-functional V segments, including TRBV6-2 and TRBV6-3, could not be told apart with the 87-base-pair reads, so those segments were excluded. Broadly in line with IMGT annotations, most TCR beta V segments showed up in productive rearrangements about 87% or about 30% of the time in an earlier analysis of 450 to 750 of the donors. Most TCR sequences were observed very rarely across donors, whereas some public TCRs were present in many individuals. A few of the identified cytomegalovirus-associated TCR beta chains were confirmed in vitro to be specific for cytomegalovirus antigens. A later analysis found that HLA-associated TCR beta chains were more clonally expanded and had lower generation probabilities than equally common non-associated chains. According to a later analysis, TCR association rates differed among HLA loci, with DRB1 alleles showing the most associated TCRs and HLA-C alleles showing the fewest. HLA typing was unavailable for some donors at each locus, so association tests used only the typed subset. Correlated functional status among segregating V segments might be attributable to linkage disequilibrium, but an unknown experimental factor could not be ruled out. In a later analysis, several top co-occurrence clusters were reported to appear linked to parvovirus B19, influenza, CMV and Epstein-Barr virus.

Taken from cysteine to phenylalanine, the CDR3 has 15 residues. Solely the CDR3 DNA is kept, with 45 bases framed from the first base. Cut back by 8 bases and 4 bases, the V and J ends lie 20 bases apart. Based on the germline V gene, the CDR1 and CDR2 sequences are KGHSH and LQKENI. The cohort comprised fewer than 700 healthy bone marrow donors. At the time of sampling, every cohort member was nominally healthy, though immune exposures that went unrecorded were likely present. The donor was CMV seropositive and was included in the group of 300 or so seropositive cohort members. A peripheral blood sample was collected from each donor, and TCR beta sequencing was performed on peripheral blood mononuclear cells. Genomic DNA extraction from the blood cell samples was performed with the Qiagen DNeasy Blood Extraction Kit. The library relied on the immunoSEQ multiplex PCR assay. The multiplex PCR relied on a mix of 60 forward primers for TCR Vbeta segments and 13 reverse primers for TCR Jbeta segments. A multiplex PCR assay on genomic DNA amplified the CDR3 region of rearranged TCR beta genes. On the Illumina HiSeq System, the amplified TCR beta libraries were sequenced as 87-base-pair reads. On the study's bioinformatics: A later analysis counted some 74 million unique TCR beta chains across the 690 or so repertoires, and 9.5 million to 11 million of these chains were shared by at least two donors. To remove PCR and sequencing errors, raw reads were error-corrected and collapsed into unique sequences using a nearest-neighbor algorithm that merged closely related sequences. Alignment of CDR3 sequences to IMGT reference sequences was used to assign V, D and J gene segments. For a sequence to be retained, a match of at least six nucleotides was required to both a V gene segment and a J gene segment. A rearrangement counted as productive if the CDR3 had no stop codons and remained in frame with V and J, and every other rearrangement counted as non-productive. CDR3 was defined according to IMGT convention as the region running from the second conserved V-encoded cysteine to the conserved J-encoded phenylalanine. The earlier analysis of 500 to 650 of the donors excluded any sequence lacking an unambiguous match to a single V gene segment. An earlier analysis of several hundred of the donors called V segments functional above 56.7% productive rearrangements and segregating when the between-donor standard deviation exceeded 5%. To diagnose cytomegalovirus status from the catalog of TCR beta chain sequences, a statistical classification framework was built. In a later analysis, V and J genes were assigned by comparing TCR nucleotide sequences against IMGT/GENE-DB human TR gene sequences. In a later analysis, CDR3 sequences and most-parsimonious VDJ recombination scenarios were assigned using the TCRdist pipeline. A later analysis defined each TCR beta chain by its CDR3 amino acid sequence plus V-gene family, and excluded reads lacking a unique V-gene family. A later analysis removed 500 to 600 highly shared, low-generation-probability nucleotide sequences to deal with suspected cross-contamination and a sequencing artifact. In a later analysis, a clonal expansion index was calculated for each public chain from normalized within-repertoire ranks of inferred template counts. A later analysis computed generation probabilities with a VDJ recombination model fitted to out-of-frame rearrangements, and checked the results against IGoR. Hypergeometric tests were used in a later analysis to score TCR-TCR, TCR-HLA and TCR-CMV co-occurrence, with a repertoire-size bias correction applied to the TCR pairs. To estimate false discovery rates, a later analysis permuted the HLA or CMV assignments 20 times. A later analysis grouped co-occurring TCRs with DBSCAN, adding TCRdist sequence similarity when clustering within HLA-allele-positive subsets. Repertoires with fewer than 30,000 or more than 120,000 public chains, plus five repertoires with anomalous nucleotide sharing, were excluded from co-occurrence clustering. TCRdb took this table from immuneACCESS and kept in-frame rearrangements with V and J called. Such tables lack part of the clones; where checked against another copy, unresolved V genes explain under half of the gap, and the rest is unexplained. V, J and clone size were drawn from that table, and D and trimming were deduced from the DNA. The sample table contains 100,000 to 150,000 clones; only one count was recorded for roughly 74% of them. Nearly 6% of the sample goes to the ten largest clones.

Worth noting for this clone: Its recognized antigen is unknown. No clone much larger than this one lies a single base away; base qualities are absent.

The clonotype comes from a woman aged 45-60 years in good health and CMV-seropositive. Sequenced input: PBMCs. Rearrangement joined TRBV18 to TRBJ1-2; the D gene lacks a confident call. The DNA reads as follows: TGTGCCAGCCACGGGGTCCCTGATGTTGGCTATGGCTACACCTTC. The translation is CASHGVPDVGYGYTF.